Following are 31 T cell receptor beta chains from one sample sequenced in a study of shared clonotypes between healthy human individuals. Terminally differentiated effector memory CD45RA+ cells were excluded by CCR7 positive selection of CD45RO-negative cells. This table comes from immunoSEQ multiplex PCR, and its TCRdb copy is limited to in-frame clones, with some not included. The table includes about 1,800,000 clones, about 95% detected once. Source material: naive CD8+ T cells sorted from blood. All receptors come from a man aged 18 to 29 in good health.

V and J are TRBV11-3 and TRBJ2-3; D possibly corresponds to TRBD2 (5 bases). The V gene's germline CDR1 is SGHNT and CDR2 YENEEA. Deletions cut 2 bases from V and 3 bases from J, with 12 bases between. The CDR3 consists of 15 residues. In DNA, the CDR3 is TGTGCCAGCAGCTTAAGTGGGAGTATAACAGATACGCAGTATTTT. It specifies CASSLSGSITDTQYF.

J is TRBJ2-1 and V is TRBV7-2; possible D gene TRBD2, 5 bases. Looked up from germline, CDR1 is SGHTA and CDR2 is FQGNSA. V lost 1 base and J lost 9, with 13 bases in between. This CDR3 is built from 14 residues. The CDR3 spells CASSLVRSAPEQFF. The CDR3 DNA reads TGTGCCAGCAGCTTAGTACGTAGCGCTCCTGAGCAGTTCTTC.

The V and J genes are TRBV27 and TRBJ2-1; 7 nucleotides align to TRBD2. V was clipped by 6 bases and J by 9 bases; unmatched bases: 14. Germline loops: CDR1 MNHEY, CDR2 SMNVEV (reference sequence). The CDR3 covers 15 residues. The CDR3 DNA reads TGTGCCAGCAGCGTCCTAGCGGCCGCGAATACTGAGCAGTTCTTC. This translates into CASSVLAAANTEQFF.

Only one count was recorded for this clone. A clone one base away is much larger, so this may be a read error. This chain links TRBV7-8 with TRBJ1-1; TRBD1 might be the D (5 bases). V was clipped by 1 base and J by 7 bases, with 7 bases between them. The CDR3 is 12 residues long. CDR1 is SGHVS and CDR2 is FQNEAQ in the germline V gene. CDR3 in DNA: TGTGCCAGCAGCTTAGGGGGGAATGAAGCTTTCTTT. Encoded protein: CASSLGGNEAFF.

The J gene is TRBJ2-7, the V gene TRBV15; TRBD2 matches at 14 bases. The CDR3 length is 17 residues. With 0 bases clipped from V and 6 bases from J, the junction kept 7 bases outside the gene matches. Germline V gene lookup returns CDR1 LNHNV and CDR2 YYDKDF (reference sequence). The CDR3 nucleotides are TGTGCCACCAGCAGAGATTTGGGGACTAGCGGGGGACCCGAGCAGTACTTC. Its protein is CATSRDLGTSGGPEQYF.

With regard to this clone: The same CDR3 also results from other DNA sequences found in this sample. The chain links TRBV2 to TRBJ2-7; 9 bases match TRBD2. The CDR3 sequence is 14 residues long. The V gene end was trimmed by 3 bases and the J gene end by 0 bases; junction bases not matched to a gene: 0. Looked up from germline, CDR1 is SNHLY and CDR2 is FYNNEI. The CDR3 DNA reads as TGTGCCAGCAGTGAGACTAGCGGCTCCTACGAGCAGTACTTC. Residues: CASSETSGSYEQYF.

This chain uses TRBV28 with TRBJ1-5, with 10 bases fitting TRBD1. Germline CDR1 and CDR2: MDHEN and SYDVKM. This CDR3 is built from 15 residues. J was trimmed by 6 bases and V by 3 bases; bases with no gene match: 5. The CDR3 coding sequence is TGTGCCAGCAGTTTCGCGGACAGGGGGAGTCAGCCCCAGCATTTT. Amino acid sequence: CASSFADRGSQPQHF.

CDR3 protein: CASSEWLAGGHSGANVLTF. The CDR3 coding sequence is TGTGCCAGCAGTGAATGGCTAGCGGGGGGCCACTCTGGGGCCAACGTCCTGACTTTC. V is TRBV6-1 and J is TRBJ2-6; TRBD2 agrees at 11 bases. Germline CDR1 reads MNHNS; CDR2 reads SASEGT. The junction had 6 bases not matched to a gene; V was cut back by 2 bases and J by 0 bases. The CDR3 sequence is 19 residues long.

The J gene is TRBJ1-6, the V gene TRBV9; 7 bases line up with TRBD1. Trimming cost V 6 bases and J 17 bases; bases outside gene matches: 11. Germline assignment: CDR1 SGDLS and CDR2 YYNGEE. This CDR3 is built from 12 residues. The CDR3 is CASNTTGNGVHF. CDR3 DNA: TGTGCCAGCAACACGACAGGGAACGGAGTCCACTTT.

The chain carries TRBV30 and TRBJ1-6; D is uncertain. Germline-derived CDR1 and CDR2 are GTSNPN and SVGIG (reference sequence). The length of the CDR3 is 13 residues. V was shortened by 1 base and J by 10 bases, with 11 bases between the two germline ends. The CDR3 DNA follows: TGTGCCTGGAGTGAAGTGCTACTGTCACCCCTCCACTTT. Its protein product is CAWSEVLLSPLHF.

Regarding this clone: The identical CDR3 is also encoded by other nucleotide sequences in the sample. CDR3 region: CASSIRDRNTEAFF. The CDR3 DNA is TGTGCCAGTAGTATCCGAGACAGGAACACTGAAGCTTTCTTT. The chain links TRBV19 to TRBJ1-1; a possible D gene is TRBD1 (5 bases). Between the trimmed V and J ends, which lost 3 bases and 1 base, there was a span of 9 bases. The CDR3 covers 14 residues. The germline CDR1 and CDR2 sequences are LNHDA and SQIVND (reference sequence).

The chain recombines TRBV5-1 with TRBJ1-2, with TRBD1 matching over 7 bases. This CDR3 comprises 16 residues. Looked up from germline, CDR1 is SGHRS and CDR2 is YFSETQ. The V gene end was trimmed by 5 bases and the J gene end by 0 bases; junction bases not matched to a gene: 10. Here the CDR3 DNA reads TGCGCCAGCAGTCACGGACAGGTCTTAGCTAACTATGGCTACACCTTC. Translated, it gives CASSHGQVLANYGYTF.

A remark on this clone: Distinct nucleotide sequences in the sample also encode this CDR3. The chain links TRBV7-6 to TRBJ2-3; TRBD2 is a possible D gene (6 bases). The CDR3 contains 13 residues. V was pared by 5 bases and J by 4 bases, with 10 bases between. In germline, CDR1 is SGHVS, CDR2 FNYEAQ. In nucleotides, the CDR3 is TGTGCCAGCAGCCCCGGGGGTGCAGATACGCAGTATTTT. The encoded protein is CASSPGGADTQYF.

V gene TRBV27 combines with J gene TRBJ2-7; D is tentatively TRBD1 or TRBD2 (5 bases each). This CDR3 comprises 12 residues. The germline V and J ends were trimmed by 6 bases and 5 bases, with 11 bases remaining between them. Germline-derived CDR1 and CDR2 are MNHEY and SMNVEV (reference sequence). CDR3 nucleotides: TGTGCCAGCAGCCCCGGGGCCAACGAGCAGTACTTC. Protein sequence: CASSPGANEQYF.

About this clone: Other nucleotide sequences in the sample specify the same CDR3. The chain employs TRBV6-6 and TRBJ2-7; D remains ambiguous. Germline V lookup: CDR1 MNHNY, CDR2 SVGAGI (reference sequence). This CDR3 is built from 14 residues. Trimming stripped 0 bases from V and 2 bases from J, with 8 bases between. This CDR3 reads CASSYSAEAYEQYF. CDR3 DNA: TGTGCCAGCAGTTACTCGGCTGAGGCCTACGAGCAGTACTTC.

About this clone itself: Other DNA variants within this sample encode the same CDR3. The genes are TRBV27 and TRBJ2-7, with 8 bases lining up with TRBD1. Germline values: CDR1 MNHEY, CDR2 SMNVEV (reference sequence). V shed 8 bases, J shed 2 bases, and the junction held 5 bases outside the gene matches. This CDR3 region has 13 residues. DNA of the CDR3: TGTGCCAGCGGGGGGACAGGAACCTACGAGCAGTACTTC. Translating gives CASGGTGTYEQYF.

Details on this clone: The sample holds other DNA sequences that translate to the same CDR3. DNA for the CDR3: TGTGCCAGCAGCCAAGACGGTGGCGGCTCGGATACGCAGTATTTT. Its translation is CASSQDGGGSDTQYF. The chain links TRBV4-2 to TRBJ2-3, with no clear D. The CDR3 totals 15 residues. Germline loops: CDR1 LGHNA, CDR2 YNFKEQ. Trimming removed 0 bases from V and 6 bases from J, with 13 bases in between.

V usage is TRBV6-5 and J usage is TRBJ1-4; the D is unclear. V was pared by 10 bases and J by 1 base, with 13 bases between. Per the germline V gene, CDR1 is MNHEY and CDR2 is SVGAGI. This CDR3 has 14 amino acids. The CDR3 DNA follows: TGTGCCACCTGTGGAGTAGGAACTAATGAAAAACTGTTTTTT. Residues: CATCGVGTNEKLFF.

This clone has only a few counts. The chain couples TRBV6-6 to TRBJ1-1; no firm D call. Trimming shortened V by 8 bases and J by 7 bases, and 11 bases separated the two germline ends. The germline gives CDR1 MNHNY, CDR2 SVGAGI (reference sequence). The CDR3 spans 11 residues. Here the CDR3 reads CASPMGNEAFF. In DNA form, the CDR3 reads TGTGCCAGCCCCATGGGGAATGAAGCTTTCTTT.

On this clone itself: This same CDR3 is encoded by further DNA sequences in the sample. The chain has TRBV6-6 and TRBJ2-1; D unresolved. Germline V lookup: CDR1 MNHNY, CDR2 SVGAGI (reference sequence). Trimming removed 0 bases at V and 7 bases at J, with 7 bases between. This CDR3 comprises 13 residues. The CDR3 region has the DNA TGTGCCAGCAGTTACTCGAGTGGGAATGAGCAGTTCTTC. Translation gives CASSYSSGNEQFF.

The rearrangement joins TRBV10-3 to TRBJ2-3, with TRBD2 matching over 8 bases. This CDR3 has 15 residues. Germline trimming cut 3 bases from V and 4 bases from J; bases unmatched to any gene: 6. The V gene's germline CDR1 is ENHRY and CDR2 SYGVKD. The CDR3 DNA sequence: TGTGCCATCAGTGACGCGGGGGGCCGCGCAGATACGCAGTATTTT. It encodes CAISDAGGRADTQYF.

The CDR3 loop reads CASSLRDSSSYEQYF. CDR3 nucleotides: TGTGCCAGCAGCTTAAGAGACTCGAGCTCCTACGAGCAGTACTTC. The chain carries TRBV7-2 and TRBJ2-7; D unresolved. Germline-derived CDR1 and CDR2 are SGHTA and FQGNSA. The CDR3 length is 15 residues. The V gene lost 2 bases and the J gene lost 0 bases, with 11 bases spanning the gap. The entire variable domain, with the rest obtained from reference TRBV7-2 and TRBJ2-7, is as follows: GAGVSQSPSNKVTEKGKDVELRCDPISGHTALYWYRQSLGQGLEFLIYFQGNSAPDKSGLPSDRFSAERTGGSVSTLTIQRTQQEDSAVYLCASSLRDSSSYEQYFGPGTRLTVT.

The genes are TRBV27 and TRBJ2-5, with TRBD2 matching over 11 bases. J lost 2 bases, V lost 4 bases, and 6 bases had no gene match. The germline V gene has CDR1 MNHEY and CDR2 SMNVEV (reference sequence). This CDR3 spans 16 amino acids. CDR3: CASSSSSGGTQETQYF. CDR3 DNA sequence: TGTGCCAGCAGTTCTTCTAGCGGGGGGACTCAAGAGACCCAGTACTTC.

The genes are TRBV27 and TRBJ1-2, with D hard to call. Per the germline V gene, CDR1 is MNHEY and CDR2 is SMNVEV (reference sequence). The CDR3 length is 14 residues. Trimming took 3 bases from V and 8 from J, leaving 16 bases between them. CDR3 DNA sequence: TGTGCCAGCAGTTTTGGAGCCGCGCGTGTAGGCTACACCTTC. Its translation is CASSFGAARVGYTF.

This clone was seen just once. CDR3 bases: TGTGCCAGCAGCGTAGAAGCAGCTACTAGCACAGATACGCAGTATTTT. It yields the protein CASSVEAATSTDTQYF. The chain recombines TRBV9 with TRBJ2-3; no clear D. The CDR3 is 16 residues long. Germline V gene sequence: CDR1 SGDLS, CDR2 YYNGEE. V was shortened by 0 bases and J by 0 bases, with 11 bases between the two germline ends.

The chain uses TRBV4-3 and TRBJ1-3, with D unclear. With 0 bases removed from V and 2 bases from J, the gap between germline ends came to 14 bases. The CDR3 is 17 amino acids. Germline V gives CDR1 LGHNA, CDR2 YSLEER. The CDR3 spells CASSQDGVTTTGNTIYF. The CDR3 DNA reads as TGCGCCAGCAGCCAAGATGGAGTGACAACGACTGGAAACACCATATATTTT.

This sequence joins TRBV27 and TRBJ2-1; 9 bases fit TRBD2. This CDR3 comprises 17 residues. After removal of 5 bases from V and 7 bases from J, the junction contained 15 bases not matched to a gene. Germline V gene sequence: CDR1 MNHEY, CDR2 SMNVEV (reference sequence). The CDR3 region is CASSPAASGIVGNEQFF. In DNA form, the CDR3 reads TGTGCCAGCAGTCCGGCGGCTAGCGGGATAGTTGGTAATGAGCAGTTCTTC.

This chain joins TRBV5-5 and TRBJ1-6; D is ambiguous. V lost 1 base and J 0 bases, leaving 5 bases between the germline ends. Germline CDR1 reads SGHKS; CDR2 reads YYEKEE (reference sequence). CDR3 length equals 15 residues. CDR3 residues: CASSLSSSYNSPLHF. In DNA form, the CDR3 reads TGTGCCAGCAGCTTGAGTAGCTCCTATAATTCACCCCTCCACTTT.

The chain recombines TRBV5-1 with TRBJ2-3, with TRBD2 matching over 11 bases. The J segment lost 4 bases and the V segment lost 10 bases, leaving 11 bases of the junction unmatched. CDR3 size: 15 residues. The germline V gene has CDR1 SGHRS and CDR2 YFSETQ. CDR3 region: CAGKFGSGGADTQYF. The CDR3, as DNA: TGCGCCGGGAAGTTCGGTAGCGGGGGGGCAGATACGCAGTATTTT. The complete variable domain, with remaining parts taken from reference TRBV5-1 and TRBJ2-3, reads KAGVTQTPRYLIKTRGQQVTLSCSPISGHRSVSWYQQTPGQGLQFLFEYFSETQRNKGNFPGRFSGRQFSNSRSEMNVSTLELGDSALYLCAGKFGSGGADTQYFGPGTRLTVL.

The genes are TRBV4-1 and TRBJ2-7; TRBD1 aligns across 9 bases. Germline V CDR1 and CDR2: MGHRA, YSYEKL. V lost 3 bases, J lost 3 bases, and 6 bases stayed unmatched. The CDR3 spans 15 residues. The CDR3 reads CASSHGTGPDYEQYF. Written as DNA, the CDR3 is TGCGCCAGCAGCCACGGGACAGGGCCCGACTACGAGCAGTACTTC.

This clone has just one count. The chain links TRBV29-1 to TRBJ2-3, with D unresolved. V gave up 3 bases and J gave up 2 bases, with 15 bases separating them. The CDR3 covers 15 residues. Germline V gives CDR1 SQVTM, CDR2 ANQGSEA. Here the CDR3 reads CSVDGLGMITDTQYF. DNA for the CDR3: TGCAGCGTTGATGGTCTGGGGATGATCACAGATACGCAGTATTTT.